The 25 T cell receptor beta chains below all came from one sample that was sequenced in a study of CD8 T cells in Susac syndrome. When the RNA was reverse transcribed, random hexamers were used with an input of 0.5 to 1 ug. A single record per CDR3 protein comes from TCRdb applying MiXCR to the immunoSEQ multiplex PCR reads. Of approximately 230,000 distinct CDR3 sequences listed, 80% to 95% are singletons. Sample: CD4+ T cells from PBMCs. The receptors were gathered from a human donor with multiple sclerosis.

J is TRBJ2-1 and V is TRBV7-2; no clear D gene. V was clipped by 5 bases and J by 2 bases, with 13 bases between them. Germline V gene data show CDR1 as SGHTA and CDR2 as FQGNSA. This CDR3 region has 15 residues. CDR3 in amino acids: CASSRLRAAYNEQFF. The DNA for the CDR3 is TGTGCCAGCAGCCGCTTACGGGCTGCCTACAATGAGCAGTTCTTC. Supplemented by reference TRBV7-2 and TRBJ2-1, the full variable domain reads GAGVSQSPSNKVTEKGKDVELRCDPISGHTALYWYRQSLGQGLEFLIYFQGNSAPDKSGLPSDRFSAERTGGSVSTLTIQRTQQEDSAVYLCASSRLRAAYNEQFFGPGTRLTVL.

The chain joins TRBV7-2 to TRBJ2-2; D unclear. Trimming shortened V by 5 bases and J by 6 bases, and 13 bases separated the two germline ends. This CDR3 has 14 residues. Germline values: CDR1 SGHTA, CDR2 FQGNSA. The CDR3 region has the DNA TGTGCCAGCAGCGTCCTATGGTTTTCCGGGGAGCTGTTTTTT. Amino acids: CASSVLWFSGELFF. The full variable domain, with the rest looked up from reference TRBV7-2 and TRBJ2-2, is GAGVSQSPSNKVTEKGKDVELRCDPISGHTALYWYRQSLGQGLEFLIYFQGNSAPDKSGLPSDRFSAERTGGSVSTLTIQRTQQEDSAVYLCASSVLWFSGELFFGEGSRLTVL.

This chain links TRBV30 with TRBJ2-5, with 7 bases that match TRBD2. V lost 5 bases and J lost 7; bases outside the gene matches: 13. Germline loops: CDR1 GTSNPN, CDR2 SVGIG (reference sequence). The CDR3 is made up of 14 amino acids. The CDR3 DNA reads TGTGCCTGGGGGGAGAGCGGGATGGTTGGGACCCAGTACTTC. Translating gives CAWGESGMVGTQYF.

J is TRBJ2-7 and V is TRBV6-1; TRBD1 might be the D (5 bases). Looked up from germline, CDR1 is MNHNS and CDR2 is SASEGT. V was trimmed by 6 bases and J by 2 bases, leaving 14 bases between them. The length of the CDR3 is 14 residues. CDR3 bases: TGTGCCAGCAGGCCGACAGTGCAAACCTACGAGCAGTACGTC. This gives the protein CASRPTVQTYEQYV.

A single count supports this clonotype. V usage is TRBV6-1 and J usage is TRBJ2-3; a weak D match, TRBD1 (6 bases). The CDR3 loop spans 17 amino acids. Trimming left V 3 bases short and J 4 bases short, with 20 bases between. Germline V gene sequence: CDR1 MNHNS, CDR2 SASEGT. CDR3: CASSEGARGYYADTQYF. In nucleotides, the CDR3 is TGTGCCAGCAGTGAGGGGGCCAGGGGATATTATGCAGATACGCAGTATTTT.

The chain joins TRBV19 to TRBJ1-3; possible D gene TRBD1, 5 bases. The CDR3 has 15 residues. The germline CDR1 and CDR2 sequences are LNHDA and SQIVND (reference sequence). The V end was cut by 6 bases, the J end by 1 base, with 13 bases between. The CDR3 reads CASRGRDESGNTIYF. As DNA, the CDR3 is TGTGCCAGTAGAGGCCGGGACGAGTCTGGAAACACCATATATTTT.

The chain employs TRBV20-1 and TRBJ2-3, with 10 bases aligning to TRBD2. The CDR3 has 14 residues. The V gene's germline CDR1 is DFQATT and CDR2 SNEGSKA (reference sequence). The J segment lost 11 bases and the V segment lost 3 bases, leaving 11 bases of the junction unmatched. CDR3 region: CSARAASGSVMQYF. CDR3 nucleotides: TGCAGTGCTAGGGCAGCTAGCGGGAGTGTCATGCAGTATTTT.

The CDR3 sequence is CAWGRYEQYF. CDR3 sequence (DNA): TGTGCCTGGGGCCGTTACGAGCAGTACTTC. The J gene is TRBJ2-7, the V gene TRBV30; no clear D. The germline V and J ends were trimmed by 5 bases and 4 bases, with 6 bases remaining between them. This CDR3 comprises 10 residues. In germline, CDR1 is GTSNPN, CDR2 SVGIG (reference sequence).

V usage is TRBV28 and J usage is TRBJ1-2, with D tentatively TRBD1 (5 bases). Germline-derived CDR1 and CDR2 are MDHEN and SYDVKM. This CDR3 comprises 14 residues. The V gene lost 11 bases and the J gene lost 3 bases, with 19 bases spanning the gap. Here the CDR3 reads CACQQTRGHYGYTF. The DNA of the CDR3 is TGTGCCTGTCAGCAGACCCGGGGCCACTATGGCTACACCTTC.

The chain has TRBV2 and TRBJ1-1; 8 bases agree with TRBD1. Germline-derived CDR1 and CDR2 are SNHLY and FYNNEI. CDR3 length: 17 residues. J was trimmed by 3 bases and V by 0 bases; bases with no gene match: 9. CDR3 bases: TGTGCCAGCAGTGAAGCACGACAGGGGTTAGGGGACACTGAAGCTTTCTTT. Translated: CASSEARQGLGDTEAFF.

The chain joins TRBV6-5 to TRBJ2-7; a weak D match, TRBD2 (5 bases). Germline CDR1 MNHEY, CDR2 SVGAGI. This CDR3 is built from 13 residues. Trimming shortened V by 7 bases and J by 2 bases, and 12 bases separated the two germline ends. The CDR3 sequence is CASTADGTYEQYF. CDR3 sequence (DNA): TGTGCCAGCACCGCGGACGGGACCTACGAGCAGTACTTC.

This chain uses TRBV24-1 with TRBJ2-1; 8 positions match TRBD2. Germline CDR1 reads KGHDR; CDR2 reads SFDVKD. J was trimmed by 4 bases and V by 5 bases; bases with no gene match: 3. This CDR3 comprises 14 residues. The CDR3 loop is CATSGAGGYNEQFF. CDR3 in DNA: TGTGCCACCAGTGGGGCGGGAGGATACAATGAGCAGTTCTTC.

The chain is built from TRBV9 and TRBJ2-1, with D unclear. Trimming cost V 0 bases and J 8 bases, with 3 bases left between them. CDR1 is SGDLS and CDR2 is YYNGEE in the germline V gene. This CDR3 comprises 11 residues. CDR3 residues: CASSVAHEQFF. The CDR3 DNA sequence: TGTGCCAGCAGCGTAGCACATGAGCAGTTCTTC.

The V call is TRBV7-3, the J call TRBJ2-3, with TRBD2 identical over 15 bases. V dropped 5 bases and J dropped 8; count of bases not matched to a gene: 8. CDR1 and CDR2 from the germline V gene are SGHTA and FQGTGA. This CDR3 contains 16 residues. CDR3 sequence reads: CASSPGLAGGLGTQYF. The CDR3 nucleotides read TGTGCCAGCAGCCCTGGACTAGCGGGAGGGCTAGGTACGCAGTATTTT.

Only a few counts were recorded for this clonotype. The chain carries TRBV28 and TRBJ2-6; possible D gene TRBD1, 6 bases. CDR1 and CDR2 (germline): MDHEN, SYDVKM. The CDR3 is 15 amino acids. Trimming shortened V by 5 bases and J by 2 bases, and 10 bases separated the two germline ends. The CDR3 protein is CASSLRGPGANVLTF. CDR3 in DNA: TGTGCCAGCAGTCTCAGGGGCCCTGGGGCCAACGTCCTGACTTTC. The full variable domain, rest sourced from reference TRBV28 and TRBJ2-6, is DVKVTQSSRYLVKRTGEKVFLECVQDMDHENMFWYRQDPGLGLRLIYFSYDVKMKEKGDIPEGYSVSREKKERFSLILESASTNQTSMYLCASSLRGPGANVLTFGAGSRLTVL.

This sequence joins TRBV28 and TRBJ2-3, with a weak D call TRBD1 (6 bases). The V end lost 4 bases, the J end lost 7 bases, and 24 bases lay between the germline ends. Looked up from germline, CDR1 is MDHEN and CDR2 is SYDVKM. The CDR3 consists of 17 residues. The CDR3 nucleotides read TGTGCCAGCAGTTCGGCCGGTGGTACAGGGTATGCAAATACGCAGTATTTT. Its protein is CASSSAGGTGYANTQYF.

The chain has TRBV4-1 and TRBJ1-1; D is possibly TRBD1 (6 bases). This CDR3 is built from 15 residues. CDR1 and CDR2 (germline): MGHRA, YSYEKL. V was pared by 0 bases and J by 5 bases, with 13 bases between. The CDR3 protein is CASSQDRGGSTEAFF. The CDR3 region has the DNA TGCGCCAGCAGCCAAGATCGAGGGGGATCTACTGAAGCTTTCTTT.

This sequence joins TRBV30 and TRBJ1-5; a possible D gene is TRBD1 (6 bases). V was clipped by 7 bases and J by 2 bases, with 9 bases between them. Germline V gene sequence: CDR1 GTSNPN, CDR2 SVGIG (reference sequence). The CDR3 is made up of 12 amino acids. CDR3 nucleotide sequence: TGTGCCTCCCGGACAGGCAATCAGCCCCAGCATTTT. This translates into CASRTGNQPQHF.

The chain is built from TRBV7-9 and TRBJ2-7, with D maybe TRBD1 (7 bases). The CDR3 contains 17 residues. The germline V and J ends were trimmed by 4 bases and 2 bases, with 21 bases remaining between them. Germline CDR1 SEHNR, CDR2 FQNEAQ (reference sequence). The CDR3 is CASSSNVGQGGPYEQYF. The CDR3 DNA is TGTGCCAGCAGCTCCAACGTGGGCCAGGGGGGACCCTACGAGCAGTACTTC.

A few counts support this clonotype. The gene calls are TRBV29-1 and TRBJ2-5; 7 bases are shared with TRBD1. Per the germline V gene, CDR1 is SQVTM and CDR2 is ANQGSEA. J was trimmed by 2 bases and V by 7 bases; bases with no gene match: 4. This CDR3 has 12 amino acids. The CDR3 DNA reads TGCAGCGCCAGGGACAGTCAAGAGACCCAGTACTTC. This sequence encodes CSARDSQETQYF.

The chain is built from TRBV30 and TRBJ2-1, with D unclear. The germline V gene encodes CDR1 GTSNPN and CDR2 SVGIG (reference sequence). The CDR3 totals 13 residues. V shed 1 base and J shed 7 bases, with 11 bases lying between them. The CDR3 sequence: CAWSANMQNEQFF. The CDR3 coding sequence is TGTGCCTGGAGTGCCAACATGCAGAATGAGCAGTTCTTC.

CDR3 loop: CASSDRDPSRLGEQYV. CDR3 nucleotides: TGTGCCAGCAGTGATCGAGACCCATCCCGCCTGGGCGAGCAGTACGTC. The chain couples TRBV2 to TRBJ2-7; no definite D call. CDR3 length: 16 residues. The V end lost 3 bases, the J end lost 6 bases, and 21 bases lay between the germline ends. Germline loops: CDR1 SNHLY, CDR2 FYNNEI.

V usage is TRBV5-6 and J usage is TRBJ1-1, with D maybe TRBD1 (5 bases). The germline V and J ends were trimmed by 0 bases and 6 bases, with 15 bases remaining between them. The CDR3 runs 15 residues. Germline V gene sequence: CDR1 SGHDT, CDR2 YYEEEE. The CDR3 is CASSLGGRVWAEAFF. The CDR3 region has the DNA TGTGCCAGCAGCTTGGGCGGCAGGGTGTGGGCTGAAGCTTTCTTT.

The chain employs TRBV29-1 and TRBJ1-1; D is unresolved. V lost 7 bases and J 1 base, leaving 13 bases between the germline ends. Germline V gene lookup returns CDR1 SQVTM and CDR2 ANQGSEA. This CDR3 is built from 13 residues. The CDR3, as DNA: TGCAGCGGGCGAGTACAAACGAACACTGAAGCTTTCTTT. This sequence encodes CSGRVQTNTEAFF.

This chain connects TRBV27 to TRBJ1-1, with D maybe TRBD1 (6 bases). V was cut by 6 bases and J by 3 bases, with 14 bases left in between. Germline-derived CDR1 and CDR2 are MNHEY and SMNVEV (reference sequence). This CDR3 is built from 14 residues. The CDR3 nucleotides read TGTGCCAGCAGCCTCAGGGGAGGGGACACTGAAGCTTTCTTT. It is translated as CASSLRGGDTEAFF.